This T cell receptor beta chain was obtained from a study of T cell responses to AZD1222 COVID-19 vaccine. Findings of the study overall: Epitopes outside B.1.351 and B.1.1.7 mutated regions reportedly drew nearly half of spike TCRs. Regions 160-218 and 743-854 held dominance among vaccine-associated CD4 TCRs, which spanned spike.

Concerning this clone: Its cognate antigen is unknown.

The repertoire was sequenced with immunoSEQ multiplex PCR; TCRdb's copy has only in-frame clones and lacks some. This table has some 86,000 clones, about 91% appearing once. The CDR3 has 15 amino acids. Per the germline V gene, CDR1 is SGHRS and CDR2 is YFSETQ. V lost 2 bases, J lost 5 bases, and 14 bases lay in between. The source of this sequence is an adult in good health. The rearrangement uses TRBV5-1 and TRBJ2-1; a weak D match, TRBD2 (6 bases). Material: peripheral blood, obtained on day 0 of AZD1222 vaccination. The CDR3 DNA reads TGCGCCAGCAGCTTCCTGCGGGAATTCGACAATGAGCAGTTCTTC. Translation gives CASSFLREFDNEQFF.